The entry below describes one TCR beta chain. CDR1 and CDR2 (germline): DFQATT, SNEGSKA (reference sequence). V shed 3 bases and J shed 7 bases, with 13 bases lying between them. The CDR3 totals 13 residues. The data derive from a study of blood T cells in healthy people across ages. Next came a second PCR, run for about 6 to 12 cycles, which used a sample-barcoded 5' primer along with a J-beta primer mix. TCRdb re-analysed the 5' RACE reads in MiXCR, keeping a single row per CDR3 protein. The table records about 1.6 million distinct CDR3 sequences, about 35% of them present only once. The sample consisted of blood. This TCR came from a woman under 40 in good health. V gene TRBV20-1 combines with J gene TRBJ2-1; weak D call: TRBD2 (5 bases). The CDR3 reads CSASDLTGNEQFF. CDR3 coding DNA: TGCAGTGCTAGCGACCTAACGGGAAATGAGCAGTTCTTC.